These 14 T cell receptor beta chains came from one sample sequenced in a study of T cells after yellow fever vaccination. Each CDR3 protein gets one entry after TCRdb re-called the 5' RACE reads with MiXCR. The data show about 60,000 distinct CDR3 sequences, around 7% seen once. Specimen: CD8+ T cells sorted from PBMCs, collected on the day of the first yellow fever vaccination. These TCRs come from a man aged 18 to 29 who received the YFV17D yellow fever vaccine.

This clonotype occurred a few times. This chain uses TRBV20-1 with TRBJ2-3; TRBD2 agrees at 7 bases. Trimming cost V 6 bases and J 6 bases; bases outside gene matches: 18. Per the germline V gene, CDR1 is DFQATT and CDR2 is SNEGSKA (reference sequence). CDR3 length: 16 residues. This CDR3 reads CSAPGVLAGRGDTQYF. CDR3 bases: TGCAGTGCCCCCGGGGTGTTAGCGGGCCGGGGGGATACGCAGTATTTT.

In its sample, this clonotype was seen a few times. The chain uses TRBV5-1 and TRBJ2-1; D is unclear. Looked up from germline, CDR1 is SGHRS and CDR2 is YFSETQ. CDR3 size: 15 residues. Trimming took off 0 bases at V and 7 bases at J, with 14 bases between the two ends. The CDR3 bases are TGCGCCAGCAGCTTGGAGGGCTTTTTGGCGAATGAGCAGTTCTTC. Translation gives CASSLEGFLANEQFF.

This clonotype came up many times. The V and J genes are TRBV29-1 and TRBJ1-4; D may be TRBD1 (5 bases). The CDR3 length is 13 residues. Trimming cost V 6 bases and J 0 bases, with 8 bases left between them. Germline-derived CDR1 and CDR2 are SQVTM and ANQGSEA. The CDR3 loop reads CSVRQSTNEKLFF. CDR3 DNA: TGCAGCGTCCGACAGTCAACTAATGAAAAACTGTTTTTT.

The chain carries TRBV11-2 and TRBJ2-3; 8 bases align to TRBD2. This CDR3 has 18 residues. Germline V gene lookup returns CDR1 SGHAT and CDR2 FQNNGV. Trimming cost V 5 bases and J 1 base; bases outside gene matches: 14. The CDR3 DNA reads TGTGCCAGCAGCCCTCGGCGGGGGGCCTCGCCACGCACAGATACGCAGTATTTT. Translating gives CASSPRRGASPRTDTQYF.

V and J are TRBV29-1 and TRBJ1-2; 9 bases fit TRBD1. J lost 2 bases, V lost 0 bases, and 7 bases had no gene match. CDR1 and CDR2 (germline): SQVTM, ANQGSEA. The CDR3 contains 16 residues. CDR3 sequence: CSVEDLSTGGNYGYTF. In DNA form, the CDR3 reads TGCAGCGTTGAAGATCTGTCGACAGGGGGAAACTATGGCTACACCTTC.

As DNA, the CDR3 is TGCGCCAGCAGCTTGGATCGCTCCTACGAGCAGTACTTC. Protein: CASSLDRSYEQYF. The chain links TRBV5-1 to TRBJ2-7, with unresolved D. The CDR3 is 13 amino acids. V lost 0 bases and J lost 0, with 4 bases in between. The germline V gene encodes CDR1 SGHRS and CDR2 YFSETQ.

This clonotype was found once. This chain links TRBV7-3 with TRBJ2-3; 10 positions agree with TRBD2. The CDR3 contains 15 residues. Germline lookup yields CDR1 SGHTA and CDR2 FQGTGA. Trimming removed 3 bases from V and 2 bases from J; junction bases left unmatched: 2. DNA for the CDR3: TGTGCCAGCAGCTTTAGCGGGGGGTACACAGATACGCAGTATTTT. Protein sequence: CASSFSGGYTDTQYF.

The sample holds many counts of this clonotype. The chain uses TRBV20-1 and TRBJ1-1; a weak D match, TRBD1 (5 bases). The CDR3 is 12 residues long. Germline CDR1 reads DFQATT; CDR2 reads SNEGSKA (reference sequence). The V and J ends lost 5 bases and 3 bases respectively, with 10 bases between them. The CDR3 loop is CSAAQVDTEAFF. CDR3 coding DNA: TGCAGTGCTGCACAGGTAGACACTGAAGCTTTCTTT.

As concerns this clonotype: This sequence may be a read error, since a much larger clone differs from it by one base. V is TRBV5-1 and J is TRBJ2-1, with D perhaps matching TRBD2 (6 bases). Trimming took 7 bases from V and 8 from J, leaving 10 bases between them. Looked up from germline, CDR1 is SGHRS and CDR2 is YFSETQ. The CDR3 totals 11 residues. The CDR3 nucleotides read TGCGCCAGCTTGGGAGGAGATGAGCAGTTCTTC. Protein: CASLGGDEQFF.

In its sample, this clonotype was seen many times. V and J are TRBV2 and TRBJ2-7, with a possible D match to TRBD2 (6 bases). This CDR3 region has 12 residues. The V gene lost 8 bases and the J gene lost 3 bases, with 11 bases spanning the gap. Germline CDR1 is SNHLY and CDR2 is FYNNEI. The CDR3 coding sequence is TGTGCCAGCGGGGGACTGGGCTACGAGCAGTACTTC. This sequence encodes CASGGLGYEQYF. Full variable domain (rest looked up from reference TRBV2 and TRBJ2-7): EPEVTQTPSHQVTQMGQEVILRCVPISNHLYFYWYRQILGQKVEFLVSFYNNEISEKSEIFDDQFSVERPDGSNFTLKIRSTKLEDSAMYFCASGGLGYEQYFGPGTRLTVT.

The chain links TRBV6-5 to TRBJ2-1; 7 positions match TRBD1. After removal of 8 bases from V and 5 bases from J, the junction contained 15 bases not matched to a gene. This CDR3 contains 16 residues. Per the germline V gene, CDR1 is MNHEY and CDR2 is SVGAGI. The CDR3 region is CASGPGRQGVHNEQFF. DNA for the CDR3: TGTGCCAGCGGTCCAGGGCGGCAGGGGGTCCACAATGAGCAGTTCTTC.

This clonotype was observed a few times. The chain links TRBV7-9 to TRBJ2-1; 8 bases agree with TRBD1. The CDR3 length is 12 residues. Germline lookup yields CDR1 SEHNR and CDR2 FQNEAQ (reference sequence). V gave up 4 bases and J gave up 12 bases; unmatched junction bases: 5. The CDR3 loop reads CASSSTGDRQFF. The CDR3 DNA reads TGTGCCAGCAGCTCGACAGGGGATAGGCAGTTCTTC.

The V gene is TRBV23-1, the J gene TRBJ2-2, with 7 bases lining up with TRBD1. TRBV23-1 carries the ORF label, with uncertain function. This CDR3 spans 14 amino acids. J was trimmed by 5 bases and V by 7 bases; bases with no gene match: 7. CDR3 protein: CASISDRATGELFF. The DNA of the CDR3 is TGCGCCAGCATCTCCGACAGGGCTACCGGGGAGCTGTTTTTT.

Ten or more counts support this clonotype. The chain has TRBV5-1 and TRBJ1-1; maybe TRBD1 (5 bases). CDR3 length: 13 amino acids. Per the germline V gene, CDR1 is SGHRS and CDR2 is YFSETQ. The ends were cut back, 2 bases at V and 5 bases at J, with 10 bases in the middle. The chain's CDR3 is CASSFRGLTEAFF. CDR3 DNA: TGCGCCAGCAGCTTCCGGGGGTTAACTGAAGCTTTCTTT.